A single sample is the source of the 21 T cell receptor beta chains below, sequenced in a study of beta chain features in type 1 diabetes. General study points: Shorter TCRB CDR3s, moderately but significantly so, marked every one of the four CD4+ subsets in Type 1 diabetes patients.

Reverse transcription of all isolated RNA meant that expressed TCRB transcripts were sequenced. Assay: immunoSEQ multiplex PCR; the TCRdb copy retains only in-frame clones and omits some. The data show hundreds of thousands of clones, 11% to 15% seen once. These receptors' antigens are unknown. Sequenced sample: naive CD4+ T cells from blood. The source is a man aged 18 to 30 with type 1 diabetes.

The V and J genes are TRBV25-1 and TRBJ1-2, with 7 nucleotides matching TRBD1. The V segment lost 3 bases and the J segment 4 bases; nucleotides outside the gene matches: 8. Germline loops: CDR1 MGHDK, CDR2 SYGVNS. CDR3 length equals 15 residues. As DNA, the CDR3 is TGTGCCAGCAGTGAGACAAGAGGGGGCGGCTATGGCTACACCTTC. Residues: CASSETRGGGYGYTF.

The chain joins TRBV30 to TRBJ2-2; D gene unclear. The CDR3 has 13 amino acids. Germline assignment: CDR1 GTSNPN and CDR2 SVGIG (reference sequence). Trimming took 0 bases from V and 6 from J, leaving 8 bases between them. The chain's CDR3 is CAWSVRLAGELFF. CDR3 bases: TGTGCCTGGAGTGTAAGGTTAGCCGGGGAGCTGTTTTTT.

This clone occurred a few times. V is TRBV9 and J is TRBJ2-3; D not certain. This CDR3 contains 12 residues. CDR1 SGDLS and CDR2 YYNGEE come from the germline V gene. V lost 2 bases and J 5 bases, leaving 6 bases between the germline ends. CDR3 in DNA: TGTGCCAGCAGCGTTTCGGGAGATACGCAGTATTTT. Residues: CASSVSGDTQYF.

This clone has more than one count but fewer than ten. The genes are TRBV9 and TRBJ2-7, with 8 positions matching TRBD1. Per germline, CDR1 SGDLS and CDR2 YYNGEE. Germline trimming cut 3 bases from V and 4 bases from J; bases unmatched to any gene: 6. The CDR3 is 14 amino acids. The CDR3 DNA follows: TGTGCCAGCAGCGCCGACAGGGGCGCATACGAGCAGTACTTC. It is translated as CASSADRGAYEQYF.

This sequence joins TRBV7-9 and TRBJ2-6; D is unclear. Looked up from germline, CDR1 is SEHNR and CDR2 is FQNEAQ (reference sequence). The CDR3 is 13 residues long. With 1 base removed from V and 4 bases from J, the gap between germline ends came to 2 bases. CDR3 nucleotide sequence: TGTGCCAGCAGCTTAGACGGGGCCAACGTCCTGACTTTC. This encodes CASSLDGANVLTF. The whole variable domain, filled in from reference TRBV7-9 and TRBJ2-6, reads DTGVSQNPRHKITKRGQNVTFRCDPISEHNRLYWYRQTLGQGPEFLTYFQNEAQLEKSRLLSDRFSAERPKGSFSTLEIQRTEQGDSAMYLCASSLDGANVLTFGAGSRLTVL.

V is TRBV7-2 and J is TRBJ2-3, with TRBD2 identical over 9 bases. The CDR3 contains 14 residues. V lost 4 bases to trimming and J lost 2 bases; unmatched junction nucleotides: 1. Germline V gene lookup returns CDR1 SGHTA and CDR2 FQGNSA. CDR3 in amino acids: CASSSSGVTDTQYF. The CDR3 coding sequence is TGTGCCAGCAGCTCTAGCGGGGTCACAGATACGCAGTATTTT.

V is TRBV9 and J is TRBJ2-1; 8 bases align to TRBD2. The CDR3 sequence is 14 residues long. The ends lost 4 bases at V and 7 bases at J; junction bases unmatched: 7. The germline V gene encodes CDR1 SGDLS and CDR2 YYNGEE. The CDR3 sequence: CASSTRGLDNEQFF. In DNA form, the CDR3 reads TGTGCCAGCAGCACGAGGGGACTAGATAATGAGCAGTTCTTC.

The chain has TRBV4-1 and TRBJ1-1; 9 nucleotides line up with TRBD1. The junction had 8 bases not matched to a gene; V was cut back by 4 bases and J by 5 bases. The germline gives CDR1 MGHRA, CDR2 YSYEKL. CDR3 size: 15 residues. CDR3 protein: CASSPGQGPSTEAFF. DNA for the CDR3: TGCGCCAGCAGCCCGGGACAGGGCCCGTCGACTGAAGCTTTCTTT.

This clone has just a few counts. The chain combines TRBV13 with TRBJ2-5, with D possibly matching TRBD2 (5 bases). Trimming took 3 bases from V and 5 from J, leaving 7 bases between them. CDR1 is PRHDT and CDR2 is FYEKMQ in the germline V gene (reference sequence). CDR3 length: 12 residues. The CDR3 reads CASSFRRETQYF. The CDR3 DNA is TGTGCCAGCAGCTTCAGGAGGGAGACCCAGTACTTC.

This clone has a handful of counts. J is TRBJ1-6 and V is TRBV28; D gene uncertain. Looked up from germline, CDR1 is MDHEN and CDR2 is SYDVKM. V shed 8 bases and J shed 9 bases, with 8 bases lying between them. The CDR3 consists of 11 residues. The CDR3 nucleotides are TGTGCCAGCGAATCCGGTTCACCCCTCCACTTT. As protein: CASESGSPLHF.

This clone was seen a few times. The chain uses TRBV7-9 and TRBJ1-4; D is unclear. The germline V and J ends were trimmed by 0 bases and 8 bases, with 13 bases remaining between them. This CDR3 is built from 15 residues. Germline CDR1 is SEHNR and CDR2 is FQNEAQ (reference sequence). Here the CDR3 reads CASSLADLHREKLFF. The CDR3 region has the DNA TGTGCCAGCAGCTTAGCGGACCTGCATCGGGAAAAACTGTTTTTT.

This chain uses TRBV29-1 with TRBJ1-1, with D perhaps TRBD1 (5 bases). Per germline, CDR1 SQVTM and CDR2 ANQGSEA. The CDR3 spans 11 residues. Trimming took 7 bases from V and 6 from J, leaving 12 bases between them. The CDR3 sequence is CSATGPAEAFF. In DNA form, the CDR3 reads TGCAGCGCTACGGGACCGGCTGAAGCTTTCTTT.

The chain employs TRBV9 and TRBJ2-6, with D unclear. Germline values: CDR1 SGDLS, CDR2 YYNGEE. The CDR3 is 14 amino acids. The germline V and J ends were trimmed by 4 bases and 4 bases, with 9 bases remaining between them. The CDR3 nucleotides are TGTGCCAGCAGCAGTTTAACCGGGGCCAACGTCCTGACTTTC. It codes for CASSSLTGANVLTF. The whole variable domain, remainder taken from reference TRBV9 and TRBJ2-6, is DSGVTQTPKHLITATGQRVTLRCSPRSGDLSVYWYQQSLDQGLQFLIQYYNGEERAKGNILERFSAQQFPDLHSELNLSSLELGDSALYFCASSSLTGANVLTFGAGSRLTVL.

A word on this clone: Other DNA sequences in this sample translate to the same CDR3. V is TRBV6-5 and J is TRBJ2-7; 9 bases fit TRBD2. This CDR3 spans 15 amino acids. Trimming at V came to 0 bases and at J to 1 base, leaving 1 base not matched to a gene. The germline CDR1 and CDR2 sequences are MNHEY and SVGAGI. The CDR3 nucleotides are TGTGCCAGCAGTTACTCTCTAGCGGGGTCCTACGAGCAGTACTTC. Protein: CASSYSLAGSYEQYF.

This clone was seen a handful of times. The chain combines TRBV27 with TRBJ2-5; D not certain. Trimming removed 10 bases from V and 1 base from J, with 16 bases in between. Germline values: CDR1 MNHEY, CDR2 SMNVEV (reference sequence). The CDR3 consists of 14 residues. As DNA, the CDR3 is TGTGCCACCTCCAGATCCAGATCCCAAGAGACCCAGTACTTC. Translating it yields CATSRSRSQETQYF.

This clone was picked up a small number of times. The rearrangement uses TRBV5-1 and TRBJ2-1; 10 nucleotides agree with TRBD1. V lost 1 base to trimming and J lost 7 bases; unmatched junction nucleotides: 5. Germline CDR1 reads SGHRS; CDR2 reads YFSETQ. CDR3 length: 15 residues. The CDR3: CASSLLGQGINEQFF. CDR3 nucleotide sequence: TGCGCCAGCAGCTTGCTGGGACAGGGGATAAATGAGCAGTTCTTC.

The chain combines TRBV30 with TRBJ2-3, with D possibly TRBD2 on 6 matching bases. The germline CDR1 and CDR2 sequences are GTSNPN and SVGIG (reference sequence). V lost 1 base and J lost 5, with 16 bases in between. The CDR3 has 15 amino acids. The CDR3 protein is CAWSGAGGDLDTQYF. The CDR3 nucleotides read TGTGCCTGGAGTGGGGCCGGGGGAGATTTAGATACGCAGTATTTT.

This clone was seen a few times. The chain is built from TRBV29-1 and TRBJ2-5; D is perhaps TRBD1 (7 bases). The CDR3 covers 14 residues. The V and J ends lost 4 bases and 3 bases respectively, with 15 bases between them. Germline V gene data show CDR1 as SQVTM and CDR2 as ANQGSEA. For the CDR3, the DNA is TGCAGCGTTGTCCAGGGGGGAGTAAAAGAGACCCAGTACTTC. Its translation is CSVVQGGVKETQYF.

J is TRBJ2-1 and V is TRBV11-2; 7 bases line up with TRBD1. The CDR3 runs 15 residues. Germline V gives CDR1 SGHAT, CDR2 FQNNGV. V lost 5 bases, J lost 3 bases, and 7 bases stayed unmatched. The CDR3 is CASSPPPGGYNEQFF. The DNA for the CDR3 is TGTGCCAGCAGCCCCCCTCCAGGGGGCTACAATGAGCAGTTCTTC.

The rearrangement uses TRBV9 and TRBJ1-2, with D hard to call. The CDR3 spans 15 residues. CDR1 and CDR2 from the germline V gene are SGDLS and YYNGEE. V gave up 0 bases and J gave up 4 bases, with 13 bases separating them. CDR3 sequence reads: CASSVDQVPLYGYTF. CDR3 DNA: TGTGCCAGCAGCGTAGACCAGGTTCCCCTCTATGGCTACACCTTC.

This clone occurred a few times. The gene calls are TRBV9 and TRBJ2-7; possible D gene TRBD1, 6 bases. CDR1 SGDLS and CDR2 YYNGEE come from the germline V gene. V gave up 0 bases and J gave up 1 base, with 11 bases separating them. This CDR3 spans 15 amino acids. CDR3: CASSVGGLGSYEQYF. The CDR3 region has the DNA TGTGCCAGCAGCGTAGGGGGGCTCGGATCCTACGAGCAGTACTTC.